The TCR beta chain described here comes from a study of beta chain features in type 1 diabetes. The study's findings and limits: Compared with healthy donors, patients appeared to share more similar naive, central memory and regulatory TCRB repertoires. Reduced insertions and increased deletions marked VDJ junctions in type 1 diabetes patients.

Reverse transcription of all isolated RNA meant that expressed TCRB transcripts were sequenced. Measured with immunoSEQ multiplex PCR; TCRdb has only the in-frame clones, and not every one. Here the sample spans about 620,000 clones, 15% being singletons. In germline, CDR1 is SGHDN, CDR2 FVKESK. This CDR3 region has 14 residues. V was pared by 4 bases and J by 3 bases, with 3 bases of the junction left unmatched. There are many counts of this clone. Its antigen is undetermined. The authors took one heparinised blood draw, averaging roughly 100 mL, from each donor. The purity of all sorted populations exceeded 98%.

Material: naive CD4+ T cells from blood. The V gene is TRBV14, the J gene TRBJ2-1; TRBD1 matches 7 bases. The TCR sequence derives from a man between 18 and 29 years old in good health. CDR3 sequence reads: CASSRTGHYNEQFF. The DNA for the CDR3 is TGTGCCAGCAGCCGGACAGGTCACTACAATGAGCAGTTCTTC.